This record covers a single T cell receptor (beta chain). The record originates from a study of blood T cell repertoires in COVID-19. For the study at large: Material from acute and convalescent COVID-19 was sourced from the United States, Italy and Spain. PBMCs, B-cell-depleted T cells, or T cells were the source of the cDNA or gDNA that made up the material.

TCRdb keeps only in-frame clones here, not all; method: immunoSEQ multiplex PCR. The repertoire consists of about 36,000 clones, with approximately 78% occurring once and the leading ten covering around 42%. With V trimmed by 4 bases and J by 10 bases, 14 bases remained unmatched. CDR1 KGHDR and CDR2 SFDVKD come from the germline V gene. The CDR3 is made up of 17 amino acids. The clonotype originates from a human donor in a cohort sampled during active or convalescent COVID-19. The donor label of this sample is uncertain. Sequenced: peripheral blood. The chain carries TRBV24-1 and TRBJ2-1; 11 bases fit TRBD2. CDR3 loop: CATSDGSGRAAPREQFF. CDR3 DNA: TGTGCCACCAGTGACGGTAGCGGGAGGGCAGCCCCCAGGGAGCAGTTCTTC.